These T cell receptor beta chains were read from a single sample in a study of T-cell memory formation after mild COVID-19. From the 5' RACE reads, TCRdb called clonotypes with MiXCR, one entry per CDR3 protein. There are some 280,000 distinct CDR3 sequences in the sample; around 15% occur only once, and roughly 23% lies in the top ten. Material for sequencing was PBMCs or a T cell subset sorted from them (not recorded which). These TCRs come from a man younger than 35 who had mild COVID-19 (a few samples of this study predate the infection). Cell type and time point are not known. The CDR3 runs from the conserved cysteine through the conserved F or W. The D gene is left open where the match is weak. Clone size is given for some rows only: seen once, a few or many times, or a class if the clone is expanded.

clone size	V gene	D gene	J gene	CDR3 DNA	CDR3 protein
NA	TRBV11-2	NA	TRBJ2-6	TGTGCCAGCACCCCGGGGGAGGGGGTAGCTGGGGCCAACGTCCTGACTTTC	CASTPGEGVAGANVLTF
many	TRBV6-2/TRBV6-3	NA	TRBJ2-3	TGCGCCAGCAGCTATGGGGATACGCAGTATTTT	CASSYGDTQYF
NA	TRBV12-3/TRBV12-4	NA	TRBJ1-1	TGTGCCAGCAGTTCACCGGGACGGCGGAACACTGAAGCTTTCTTT	CASSSPGRRNTEAFF
NA	TRBV7-2	TRBD1	TRBJ2-7	TGTGCCAGCAGTTTGACAGGGCTTTTGGAGCAGTACTTC	CASSLTGLLEQYF
NA	TRBV5-6	NA	TRBJ2-4	TGTGCCAGCAGCTTGTGGGGGCAGAGAAACATTCAGTACTTC	CASSLWGQRNIQYF
many	TRBV27	TRBD1	TRBJ1-2	TGTGCCAGCAGTCCGATCGGGACAGGGGGGGCTGGATATGGCTACACCTTC	CASSPIGTGGAGYGYTF
once	TRBV4-1	TRBD1	TRBJ2-2	TGCGCCAGCAGCCATGGACAGGTGAACACCGGGGAGCTGTTTTTT	CASSHGQVNTGELFF
NA	TRBV6-2/TRBV6-3	TRBD2	TRBJ2-2	TGTGCCAGCAGTTACTCGGTTCTGGATAGCGGGGGTTACACCGGGGAGCTGTTTTTT	CASSYSVLDSGGYTGELFF
many	TRBV5-1	NA	TRBJ1-1	TGCGCCAGCAGCTTGGGGGGAAGCACTGAAGCTTTCTTT	CASSLGGSTEAFF
NA	TRBV25-1	TRBD1	TRBJ1-2	TGTGCCAGCAGTGACCTAACAGGGGAGAGGGGCTACACCTTC	CASSDLTGERGYTF
few	TRBV7-9	NA	TRBJ1-3	TGTGCCAGCAGCCCAAGGGGTAACTCTGGAAACACCATATATTTT	CASSPRGNSGNTIYF
many	TRBV4-1	NA	TRBJ2-1	TGCGCCAGCAGCCAAGGCCTACTCAATGAGCAGTTCTTC	CASSQGLLNEQFF
few	TRBV9	NA	TRBJ2-3	TGTGCCAGCAGCGTAGGGGGCTTGGCGGACACAGATACGCAGTATTTT	CASSVGGLADTDTQYF
few	TRBV7-9	TRBD1	TRBJ1-1	TGTGCCAGCAGATGGACAGGGGACACTGAAGCTTTCTTT	CASRWTGDTEAFF
many	TRBV3-1	NA	TRBJ1-1	TGTGCCAGCAGCCAAGATTATACTGAAGCTTTCTTT	CASSQDYTEAFF
NA	TRBV19	NA	TRBJ2-7	TGTGCAAGTAGTGGACAGATTACCTACGAGCAGTACTTC	CASSGQITYEQYF
few	TRBV20-1	NA	TRBJ2-7	TGCAGTGCCAATTACCTCGGGGGGCCCGGGGACGATCAGTACTTC	CSANYLGGPGDDQYF
NA	TRBV10-3	NA	TRBJ1-5	TGTGCCATCAGTGGTATGGGTCGCAATCAGCCCCAGCATTTT	CAISGMGRNQPQHF
NA	TRBV9	NA	TRBJ1-1	TGTGCCAGCAGCGTAGGGGGGCAGACTGAAGCTTTCTTT	CASSVGGQTEAFF
NA	TRBV6-2/TRBV6-3	TRBD2	TRBJ2-3	TGTGCCAGCAGTTACTCGACGCAGCGGGGGGCCCCAGATACGCAGTATTTT	CASSYSTQRGAPDTQYF
few	TRBV12-3/TRBV12-4	TRBD2	TRBJ2-2	TGTGCCAGCAAACCGGGACTAGCGGGGTGGATCGGGGAGCTGTTTTTT	CASKPGLAGWIGELFF
few	TRBV29-1	NA	TRBJ1-2	TGCAGCGCAAATACCGACGGGGCCTATGGCTACACCTTC	CSANTDGAYGYTF
NA	TRBV4-2	TRBD1	TRBJ1-4	TGTGCCAGCAGCCAAGTAGGTGGGAGGACAGGCAATGAAAAACTGTTTTTT	CASSQVGGRTGNEKLFF
few	TRBV7-8	TRBD2	TRBJ2-5	TGTGCCAGCAGCCCTTCTGGACTAGTAGAAGAGACCCAGTACTTC	CASSPSGLVEETQYF